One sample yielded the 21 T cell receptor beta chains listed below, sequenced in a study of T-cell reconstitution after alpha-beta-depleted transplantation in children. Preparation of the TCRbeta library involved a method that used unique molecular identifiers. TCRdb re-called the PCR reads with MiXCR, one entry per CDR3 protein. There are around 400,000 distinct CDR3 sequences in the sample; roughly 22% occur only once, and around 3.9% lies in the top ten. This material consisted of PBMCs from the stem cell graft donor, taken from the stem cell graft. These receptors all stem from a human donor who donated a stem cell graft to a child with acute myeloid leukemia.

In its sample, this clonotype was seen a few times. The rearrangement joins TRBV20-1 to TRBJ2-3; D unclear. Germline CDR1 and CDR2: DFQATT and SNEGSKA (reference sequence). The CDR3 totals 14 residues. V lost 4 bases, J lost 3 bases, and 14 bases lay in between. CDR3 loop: CSAKVGPATDTQYF. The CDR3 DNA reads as TGCAGTGCTAAAGTGGGTCCAGCGACAGATACGCAGTATTTT.

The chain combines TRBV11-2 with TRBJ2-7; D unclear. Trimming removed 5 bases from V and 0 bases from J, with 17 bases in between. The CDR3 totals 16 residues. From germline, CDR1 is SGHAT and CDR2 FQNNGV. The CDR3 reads CASSRLLVLRSYEQYF. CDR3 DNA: TGTGCCAGCAGCCGCCTCCTAGTTTTACGCTCCTACGAGCAGTACTTC.

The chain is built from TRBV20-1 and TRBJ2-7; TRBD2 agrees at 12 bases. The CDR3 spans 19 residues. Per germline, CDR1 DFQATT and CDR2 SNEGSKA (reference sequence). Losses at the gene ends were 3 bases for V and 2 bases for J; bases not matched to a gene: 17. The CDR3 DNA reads TGCAGTGCTAGGGACCCCGGGACTAGCGGGCCAGGGACGACCTACGAGCAGTACTTC. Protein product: CSARDPGTSGPGTTYEQYF.

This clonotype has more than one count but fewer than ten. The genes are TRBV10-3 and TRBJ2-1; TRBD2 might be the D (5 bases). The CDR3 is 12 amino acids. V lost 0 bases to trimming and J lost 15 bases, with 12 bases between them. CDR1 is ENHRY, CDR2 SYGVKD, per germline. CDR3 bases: TGTGCCATCAGTGAGTCGGTGGAGGTGGCGTTCTTC. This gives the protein CAISESVEVAFF.

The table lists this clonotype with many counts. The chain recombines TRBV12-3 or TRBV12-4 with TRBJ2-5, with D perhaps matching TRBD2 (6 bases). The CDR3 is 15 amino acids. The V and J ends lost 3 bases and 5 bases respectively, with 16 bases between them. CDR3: CASSFSGGGGETQYF. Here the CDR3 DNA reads TGTGCCAGCAGTTTTTCGGGCGGAGGAGGGGAGACCCAGTACTTC.

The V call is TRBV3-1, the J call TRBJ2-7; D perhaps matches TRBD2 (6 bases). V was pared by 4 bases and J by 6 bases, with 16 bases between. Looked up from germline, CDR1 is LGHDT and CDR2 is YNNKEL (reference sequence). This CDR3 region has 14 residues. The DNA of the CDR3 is TGTGCCAGCAGCCTGGGACGGCGGGGAGGCGAGCAGTACTTC. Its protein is CASSLGRRGGEQYF.

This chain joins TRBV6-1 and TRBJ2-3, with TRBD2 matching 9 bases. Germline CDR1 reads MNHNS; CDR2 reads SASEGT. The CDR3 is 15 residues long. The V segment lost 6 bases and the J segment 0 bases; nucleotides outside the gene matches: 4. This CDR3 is CASRLAGFSTDTQYF. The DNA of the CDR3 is TGTGCCAGCAGGCTAGCGGGATTCAGCACAGATACGCAGTATTTT.

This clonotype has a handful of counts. As DNA, the CDR3 is TGCAGTGCTCCCCGCGCCGGCGGGGCTGGATCCGGGGAGCTGTTTTTT. Its translation is CSAPRAGGAGSGELFF. This chain uses TRBV20-1 with TRBJ2-2; the D gene is possibly TRBD2 (6 bases). Trimming took 5 bases from V and 6 from J, leaving 22 bases between them. Germline V gene sequence: CDR1 DFQATT, CDR2 SNEGSKA (reference sequence). The CDR3 is made up of 16 amino acids.

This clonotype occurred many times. For the CDR3, the DNA is TGTGCCAGCAGTTCTTACTATGGCTACACCTTC. Protein: CASSSYYGYTF. The chain has TRBV12-3 or TRBV12-4 and TRBJ1-2, with D uncertain. The CDR3 is 11 residues long. V lost 4 bases, J lost 3 bases, and 3 bases lay in between.

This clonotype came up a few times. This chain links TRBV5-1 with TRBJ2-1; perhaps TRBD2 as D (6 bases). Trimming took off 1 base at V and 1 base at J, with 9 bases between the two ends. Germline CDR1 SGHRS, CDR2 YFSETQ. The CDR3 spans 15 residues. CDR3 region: CASSLMSGSYNEQFF. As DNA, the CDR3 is TGCGCCAGCAGCTTGATGAGCGGGTCCTACAATGAGCAGTTCTTC. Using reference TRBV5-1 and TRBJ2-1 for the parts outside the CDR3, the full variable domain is KAGVTQTPRYLIKTRGQQVTLSCSPISGHRSVSWYQQTPGQGLQFLFEYFSETQRNKGNFPGRFSGRQFSNSRSEMNVSTLELGDSALYLCASSLMSGSYNEQFFGPGTRLTVL.

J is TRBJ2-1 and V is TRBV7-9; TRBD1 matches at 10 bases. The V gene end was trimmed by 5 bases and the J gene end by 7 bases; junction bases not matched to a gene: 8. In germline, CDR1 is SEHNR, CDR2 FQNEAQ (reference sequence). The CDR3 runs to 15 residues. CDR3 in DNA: TGTGCCAGCAGCCTCCTGGACAGGGGGGAAAATGAGCAGTTCTTC. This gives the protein CASSLLDRGENEQFF.

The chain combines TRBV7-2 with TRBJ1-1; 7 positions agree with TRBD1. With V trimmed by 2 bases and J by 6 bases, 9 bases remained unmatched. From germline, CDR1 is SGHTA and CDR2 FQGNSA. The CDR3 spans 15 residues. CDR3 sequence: CASSLFAGGDSEAFF. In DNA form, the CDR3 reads TGTGCCAGCAGCTTATTTGCAGGGGGGGATTCTGAAGCTTTCTTT. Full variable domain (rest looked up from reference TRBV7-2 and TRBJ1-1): GAGVSQSPSNKVTEKGKDVELRCDPISGHTALYWYRQSLGQGLEFLIYFQGNSAPDKSGLPSDRFSAERTGGSVSTLTIQRTQQEDSAVYLCASSLFAGGDSEAFFGQGTRLTVV.

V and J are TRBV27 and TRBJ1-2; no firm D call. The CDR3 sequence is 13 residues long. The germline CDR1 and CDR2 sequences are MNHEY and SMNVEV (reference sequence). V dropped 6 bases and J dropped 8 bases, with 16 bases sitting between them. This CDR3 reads CASSYTAFGGYTF. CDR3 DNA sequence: TGTGCCAGCAGCTACACAGCTTTCGGGGGCTACACCTTC.

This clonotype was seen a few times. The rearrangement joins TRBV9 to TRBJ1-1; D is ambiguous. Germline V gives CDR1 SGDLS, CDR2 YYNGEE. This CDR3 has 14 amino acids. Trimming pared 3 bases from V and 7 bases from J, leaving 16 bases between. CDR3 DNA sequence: TGTGCCAGCAGCGCGATACTAGGACTCGGTGAAGCTTTCTTT. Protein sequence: CASSAILGLGEAFF.

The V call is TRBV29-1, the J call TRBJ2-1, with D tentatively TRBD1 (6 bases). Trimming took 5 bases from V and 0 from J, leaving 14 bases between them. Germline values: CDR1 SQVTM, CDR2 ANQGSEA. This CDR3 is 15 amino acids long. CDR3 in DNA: TGCAGCGTTTCCAACAGGGCCAGCTCCTACAATGAGCAGTTCTTC. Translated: CSVSNRASSYNEQFF.

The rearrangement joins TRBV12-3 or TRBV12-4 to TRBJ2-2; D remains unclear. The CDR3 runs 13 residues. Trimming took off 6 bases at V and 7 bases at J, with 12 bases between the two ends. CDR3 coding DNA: TGTGCCAGCAGACAGACGGCAGGCGGGGAGCTGTTTTTT. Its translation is CASRQTAGGELFF.

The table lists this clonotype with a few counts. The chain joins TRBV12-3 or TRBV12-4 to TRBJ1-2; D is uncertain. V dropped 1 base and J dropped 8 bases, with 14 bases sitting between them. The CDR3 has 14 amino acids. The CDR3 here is CASSLESQVWGYTF. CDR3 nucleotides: TGTGCCAGCAGTTTAGAGTCCCAGGTGTGGGGCTACACCTTC.

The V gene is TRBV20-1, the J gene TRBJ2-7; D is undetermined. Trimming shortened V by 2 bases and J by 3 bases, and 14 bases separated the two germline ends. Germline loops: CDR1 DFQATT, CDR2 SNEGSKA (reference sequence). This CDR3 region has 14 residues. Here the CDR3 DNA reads TGCAGTGCTAGACGAGGTAGGGTAAACTACGAGCAGTACTTC. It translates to CSARRGRVNYEQYF.

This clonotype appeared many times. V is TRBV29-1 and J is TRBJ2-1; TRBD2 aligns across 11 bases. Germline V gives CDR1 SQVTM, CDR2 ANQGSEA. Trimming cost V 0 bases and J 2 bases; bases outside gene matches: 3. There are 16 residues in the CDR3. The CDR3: CSVEEATSGTYNEQFF. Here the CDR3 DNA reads TGCAGCGTTGAAGAGGCGACTAGCGGGACCTACAATGAGCAGTTCTTC.

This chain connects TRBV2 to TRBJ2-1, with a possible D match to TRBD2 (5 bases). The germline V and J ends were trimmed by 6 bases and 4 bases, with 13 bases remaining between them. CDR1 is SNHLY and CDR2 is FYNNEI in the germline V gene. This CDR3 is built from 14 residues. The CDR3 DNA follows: TGTGCCAGCAGGGGTTCCGGGAAATACAATGAGCAGTTCTTC. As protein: CASRGSGKYNEQFF. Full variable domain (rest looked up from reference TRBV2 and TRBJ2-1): EPEVTQTPSHQVTQMGQEVILRCVPISNHLYFYWYRQILGQKVEFLVSFYNNEISEKSEIFDDQFSVERPDGSNFTLKIRSTKLEDSAMYFCASRGSGKYNEQFFGPGTRLTVL.

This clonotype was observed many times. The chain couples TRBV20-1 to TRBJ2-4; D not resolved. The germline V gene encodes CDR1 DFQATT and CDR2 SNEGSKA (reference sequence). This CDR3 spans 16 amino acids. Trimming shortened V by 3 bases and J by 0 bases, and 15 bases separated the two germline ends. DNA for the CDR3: TGCAGTGCTAGTCCCTGGTTCAGCGTAGCCAAAAACATTCAGTACTTC. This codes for CSASPWFSVAKNIQYF.